The following is a T cell receptor (beta chain) sequence with its context. The antigen is not known. It was RNA transcripts that yielded the amplified TCR beta CDR3 regions. In the first-round RT-PCR of the TCR CDR3, the HTBI primer set was used. TCRdb re-derived calls from the multiplex PCR reads in MiXCR, one entry per CDR3 protein. The sample holds under 250,000 distinct CDR3 sequences, about 25% seen once. The CDR3 is 14 amino acids. Germline CDR1 reads MNHNS; CDR2 reads SASEGT. The trim removed 6 bases at V and 0 bases at J, leaving 4 bases unmatched. This record comes from a study of T cells in Graves' hyperthyroidism and ophthalmopathy. Diagnoses were established using clinical symptoms, serum thyroxine and TRAb, thyroid ultrasound and orbital computed tomography. PBMCs were collected from an approximately 9.3 ml volume of fresh peripheral blood. Study-level results: It was a median about 6 months before onset that the model predicted ophthalmopathy. Researchers found most expanded thyroid clonotypes above 0.001 in blood as well.

The clonotype was recovered from a woman aged 40-49 years with Graves' ophthalmopathy. Sample: blood. This chain uses TRBV6-1 with TRBJ2-7; 8 bases agree with TRBD1. The chain's CDR3 is CASRPGTGSYEQYF. In nucleotides, the CDR3 is TGTGCCAGCAGACCCGGGACAGGCTCCTACGAGCAGTACTTC.